This is a list of T cell receptor beta chains from one sample in a study of cytomegalovirus exposure and HLA in healthy donors. Assay: immunoSEQ multiplex PCR; the TCRdb copy retains only in-frame clones and omits some. The data contain approximately 54,000 clones, approximately 89% of them singletons. Source material: PBMCs. These receptors all come from a woman between 18 and 29 years old in good health and CMV-seropositive. Both conserved end residues are part of each CDR3. The order of the fields is J gene, D gene, V gene, clone size, CDR3 DNA, CDR3 protein. The D gene is left open where the match is weak. Rows may omit the clone size; those that give it use once, few, many or a size class.

>TRBJ1-2|NA|TRBV9|NA
TGTGCCAGCAGCGCCCCGAGCGGGGTCTATGGCTACACCTTC
CASSAPSGVYGYTF
>TRBJ2-5|TRBD2|TRBV6-4|NA
TGTGCCAGCAGTGAAGCGGGGGGGCCTCCAGAGACCCAGTACTTC
CASSEAGGPPETQYF
>TRBJ1-6|TRBD1|TRBV5-1|NA
TGCGCCAGCAGCCTACGACAGGGCGAATCACCCCTCCACTTT
CASSLRQGESPLHF
>TRBJ2-1|TRBD2|TRBV4-3|NA
TGCGCCAGCAGCCAAGATCGGTCTAGCGGGGGGGATGAGCAGTTCTTC
CASSQDRSSGGDEQFF
>TRBJ2-6|NA|TRBV4-3|NA
TGCGCCAGCCGTCTCTCTGGGGCCAACGTCCTGACTTTC
CASRLSGANVLTF
>TRBJ2-7|TRBD1|TRBV20-1|NA
TGCAGTTCCGGGACAGTAAACGAGCAGTACTTC
CSSGTVNEQYF
>TRBJ2-1|TRBD1|TRBV5-6|NA
TGTGCCAGCAGCTTGGAGGACAGGGGGTACAATGAGCAGTTCTTC
CASSLEDRGYNEQFF
>TRBJ1-4|TRBD1|TRBV4-1|NA
TGCGCCAGCAGCCGGGTCGAACAGGGGGACGGTGAAAAACTGTTTTTT
CASSRVEQGDGEKLFF
>TRBJ2-7|NA|TRBV5-1|NA
TGCGCCAGCAGCTTCGAAGGGGGGGCAGCCTACGAGCAGTACTTC
CASSFEGGAAYEQYF
>TRBJ1-5|NA|TRBV28|NA
TGTGCCAGCAGACCGACCAACACGGGTCAGCCCCAGCATTTT
CASRPTNTGQPQHF
>TRBJ2-7|TRBD2|TRBV2|NA
TGTGCCAGCGATACGCGGACTAGCGGGACCTACGAGCAGTACTTC
CASDTRTSGTYEQYF
>TRBJ2-7|NA|TRBV11-2|once
TGTGCCAGCAGTAAAACGGGCAGGGGCATGTACGAGCAGTACTTC
CASSKTGRGMYEQYF
>TRBJ1-2|NA|TRBV18|NA
TGTGCCAGCTCACGGGGCTCGGCTCCTGGGTACGGCTACACCTTC
CASSRGSAPGYGYTF
>TRBJ2-7|NA|TRBV28|few
TGTGCCAAGCAAACAGGTTCGCTCTTC
CAKQTGSLF
>TRBJ2-5|TRBD2|TRBV7-3|once
TGTGCCAGCAGCTTAAGCGGGGGGGCCGGAGAGACCCAGTACTTC
CASSLSGGAGETQYF
>TRBJ2-1|NA|TRBV9|NA
TGTGCCAGCAGCGTAGACGGGGTCAGCTCCTACAATGAGCAGTTCTTC
CASSVDGVSSYNEQFF
>TRBJ2-5|TRBD2|TRBV5-5|NA
TGTGCCAGCAGCTTGGCAGGGACTAGCGGGGGTTCCATGAAGACCCAGTACTTC
CASSLAGTSGGSMKTQYF
>TRBJ2-5|TRBD2|TRBV6-6|NA
TGTGCCAGCAGTTACTCGAATAGCGGGGGGCCAGAGACCCAGTACTTC
CASSYSNSGGPETQYF
>TRBJ2-7|TRBD1|TRBV28|NA
TGTGCCAGCAGTTTATACACTCTGACAGGGACCCCCTACGAGCAGTACTTC
CASSLYTLTGTPYEQYF
>TRBJ2-1|TRBD1|TRBV9|NA
TGTGCCAGCAGCGTAGGGCCGGGACAGGGAGTTAATGAGCAGTTCTTC
CASSVGPGQGVNEQFF
>TRBJ1-6|NA|TRBV30|NA
TGTGCCCTGTCGAGCTCCTATAATTCACCCCTCCACTTT
CALSSSYNSPLHF
>TRBJ2-7|NA|TRBV5-1|NA
TGCGCCAGCAGCTTGGTTTCTGGTCTGGGGCACTCCTACGAGCAGTACTTC
CASSLVSGLGHSYEQYF
>TRBJ2-1|NA|TRBV28|NA
TGTGCCAGCAGTTTGCCCGGACAAATCTCCTACAATGAGCAGTTCTTC
CASSLPGQISYNEQFF
>TRBJ2-7|NA|TRBV6-5|once
TGTGCCAGCAGTTCCTATGGACAGTCTGAGCAGTACTTC
CASSSYGQSEQYF
>TRBJ1-4|NA|TRBV5-4|NA
TGTGCCAGCAGCTCGGAGTTTGAGGGCGAAAAACTGTTTTTT
CASSSEFEGEKLFF
>TRBJ2-5|NA|TRBV6-1|NA
TGTGCCAGCAGTGCCGTTAGGGGGCAAGAGACCCAGTACTTC
CASSAVRGQETQYF
>TRBJ2-2|TRBD2|TRBV5-4|once
TGTGCCAGCTCCCCGGGCGGGGGGCAAGGCGGGGAGCTGTTTTTT
CASSPGGGQGGELFF
>TRBJ2-2|TRBD1|TRBV10-3|NA
TGTGCCATTTCCGGACAGGGCTGGAACACCGGGGAGCTGTTTTTT
CAISGQGWNTGELFF
>TRBJ2-7|NA|TRBV6-1|NA
TGTGCCAGCAGTGACAGGGCGGAATACGAGCAGTACTTC
CASSDRAEYEQYF
>TRBJ1-1|NA|TRBV6-5|NA
TGTGCCAGCAGGAGACAGGATACTGAAGCTTTCTTT
CASRRQDTEAFF
>TRBJ1-5|NA|TRBV7-2|NA
TGTGCCAGCAACCGCGCAGGGAGCAATCAGCCCCAGCATTTT
CASNRAGSNQPQHF
>TRBJ2-3|TRBD2|TRBV30|NA
TGTGCCTGGAGTTTTACGGCGGGGGGGCCTGCAGATACGCAGTATTTT
CAWSFTAGGPADTQYF
>TRBJ2-7|TRBD1|TRBV7-9|NA
TGTGCCAGCAGCAGCCCGGGACAGGGAGGGTACGAGCAGTACTTC
CASSSPGQGGYEQYF
>TRBJ2-7|NA|TRBV12-5|NA
TGTGCTAGTGGCCGAGCATACTACGAGCAGTACTTC
CASGRAYYEQYF
>TRBJ2-7|NA|TRBV10-3|NA
TGTGCCATTGCGACAGGCCAGTCCTACGAGCAGTACTTC
CAIATGQSYEQYF
>TRBJ1-2|NA|TRBV30|NA
TGTGCCTGGAGTTTATTATTGAGCTATGGCTACACCTTC
CAWSLLLSYGYTF
>TRBJ1-6|TRBD1|TRBV11-1|NA
TGTGCCAGCGACAACAGGGGGACTTCACCCCTCCACTTT
CASDNRGTSPLHF
>TRBJ1-3|NA|TRBV4-1|NA
TGCGCCAGCAGCCAAGGCGGACGGGGAGGTGGAAACACCATATATTTT
CASSQGGRGGGNTIYF
>TRBJ2-6|TRBD1|TRBV28|NA
TGTGCCAGCAGTTTATGGTACAGGGGAAGCTCTGGGGCCAACGTCCTGACTTTC
CASSLWYRGSSGANVLTF
>TRBJ2-3|NA|TRBV13|NA
TGTGCCAGCAGCCCCTGGACTCACACAGATACGCAGTATTTT
CASSPWTHTDTQYF
>TRBJ2-4|TRBD2|TRBV19|once
TGTGCCAGTAGGCCGGTACTAGCGGGGCCCTTAGCCAAAAACATTCAGTACTTC
CASRPVLAGPLAKNIQYF
>TRBJ1-1|TRBD1|TRBV29-1|NA
TGCAGCGCTATTCGGGACAGGACGAACACTGAAGCTTTCTTT
CSAIRDRTNTEAFF
>TRBJ1-2|NA|TRBV9|NA
TGTGCCAGCGCCAGTGGGGCAGGAGTGGGTGGCTACACCTTC
CASASGAGVGGYTF
>TRBJ2-7|NA|TRBV19|NA
TGTGCCAGTAGTATTGGGGCGGGGAGCGAGCAGTACTTC
CASSIGAGSEQYF
>TRBJ2-2|TRBD1|TRBV4-3|NA
TGCGCCAGCAGCCAAGATCCAAACAGGGGCACCGGGGAGCTGTTTTTT
CASSQDPNRGTGELFF